Listed here is a single T cell receptor (beta chain). Its antigen is currently not known. No clone much larger than this one lies a single base away; base qualities are absent. These data are taken from a study of regulatory T cells in long-lasting Graves disease (dated by TCRdb to the early 2020s). Regarding the study in general: Patients with newly diagnosed Graves' disease had been on antithyroid drugs for under 3 months. Persistent Graves' disease patients were compared with newly diagnosed Graves' disease patients by peripheral blood TCR sequencing and RNA sequencing. A total of 35 or so samples were covered by TCR sequencing, comprising approximately 13 persistent and approximately 20 newly diagnosed Graves' disease patients. The study took place in China and was registered as a clinical trial.

The sample's time point, from its label and the paper: newly diagnosed GD, antithyroid drugs for less than 3 months. For both TCR sequencing and RNA sequencing, RNA was extracted from PBMCs in TRIzol. The diagnosis of Graves' disease was made according to American Thyroid Association guidelines. The patients came from an endocrinology department in Xi'an, China. Each patient gave approximately 9.7 milliliters of peripheral blood, collected in an EDTA anticoagulant tube. PBMCs were isolated by Ficoll Paque Plus density gradient separation without further T cell sorting. An Agilent 2100 Bioanalyzer and agarose gel were used to assess RNA quality, and a NanoDrop 2000 was used to measure RNA concentration. Library preparation employed multiplex PCR. The sequencer was an Illumina HiSeq 4000. iRepertoire HTBI primers and Arm-PCR amplification of CDR3 regions were used to construct TCR beta libraries. PCR products were gel purified before sequencing. The paper's data handling went like this. Across samples, approximately 68 TRBV and 13 to 15 TRBJ segments were identified and used for gene usage analysis of CDR3 amino acid clonotypes. Filtered high-quality paired reads were merged into contigs using COPE and FqMerger. BLAST was used to align contigs to IMGT TRBV, TRBD and TRBJ reference genes, with CDR3 defined following IMGT. Highly expanded clones were defined as clonotypes with a frequency above 0.1%. Repertoire diversity was measured by Shannon entropy, and V-J evenness by the Gini coefficient. Clonotypes shared by more than one individual were considered public. The public reads were reanalyzed by TCRdb: fastp trimming at Q25, MiXCR alignment, in-frame beta chains only. Rows are unified per CDR3 protein, each entry keeping the most common DNA and genes. None of the V and J calls come from the authors' own analysis; TCRdb made them. The sample table lists almost 450,000 distinct CDR3 sequences, 16% of them with a count of one. About 10% of the sample belongs to the ten largest clones.

The CDR3 starts with the cysteine, ends with the phenylalanine, and has 16 residues. This entry keeps only the CDR3 DNA: 48 bases, framed from base 1. Trimming removed 0 bases from V and 2 bases from J, leaving 14 bases between the germline ends. The germline V gene (reference sequence) gives CDR1 as DFQATT and CDR2 as SNEGSKA. Paper-wide results and their limitations: The authors acknowledged the small sample size as a limitation that may reduce accuracy. The study examined only peripheral blood because the primary lesion, thyroid tissue, could not be accessed. Compared with newly diagnosed patients, patients with persistent Graves' disease had lower TCR Shannon entropy and fewer highly expanded clones, which suggests clonal expansion. More public clonotypes were shared among persistent patients (more than 2,500) than among newly diagnosed patients (under 1,000). Preferential use of TRBV28, TRBJ1-2 and TRBJ2-5 was observed in persistent disease, whereas TRBV20-1 and TRBJ2-1 were favored in newly diagnosed disease. Sequencing and analysis were limited to the TCR beta chain.

These data are also associated with another study on T cells in Graves' hyperthyroidism and ophthalmopathy. The second study's paper adds: Graves' hyperthyroidism was defined as stable when no progression to ophthalmopathy occurred over 18 months of follow-up. Hyperthyroidism patients were newly diagnosed, had a disease duration of under 2 months, and were aged 18 to 65 years. Any patient with an uncontrolled infection, another autoimmune disease, pregnancy or lactation was excluded. Diagnoses relied on clinical symptoms, serum thyroxine and TRAb, thyroid ultrasound and orbital computed tomography. For the first round of RT-PCR on the TCR CDR3, the HTBI primer set was used together with the Qiagen OneStep RT-PCR kit. Most expanded thyroid clonotypes (frequency above 0.001) were also detected in blood, a finding suggesting that blood repertoires may reflect thyroid immune responses. Ophthalmopathy was separated from stable hyperthyroidism by a 13 V-J signature model, with approximately 85% sensitivity and about 81% specificity obtained in cross-validation and 80%/75% obtained in testing. During validation, the model predicted progression to ophthalmopathy a median of about 6.5 months ahead of onset, with roughly 65% sensitivity and roughly 72% specificity. A discovery cohort of roughly 96 patients, approximately 45 with Graves' ophthalmopathy and approximately 55 with stable Graves' hyperthyroidism, was used to find distinguishing TCR V-J signatures. An independent validation cohort of around 19 hyperthyroidism patients and about 15 patients who later progressed to ophthalmopathy tested prospective prediction of ophthalmopathy. The 90 to 100 discovery patients were randomly split 7:3 into training and test sets. In addition, the study compared T-cell repertoires in thyroid tissue and in blood from a handful of Graves' hyperthyroidism patients. After blood sampling, hyperthyroidism patients were treated with methimazole at a starting dose of 30 mg daily, and ophthalmopathy patients were treated with high-dose intravenous methylprednisolone. Libraries were constructed in a second round of multiplex PCR, after which size selection and purification were performed. The libraries were sequenced on an Illumina HiSeq2000 using paired-end 100 bp reads. Raw data were processed with SOAPnuke, discarding reads with adapters, uncalled bases, mean Phred below 15, or no exact constant-primer or identifier match. High-quality paired reads were merged using COPE v1.2.5, and each unique nucleotide sequence was defined as a clonotype. MiTCR v1.1 was used to align clonotypes to the IMGT TRBV, TRBD and TRBJ reference segments. Only V-J combinations with frequency above 0.0001, covering roughly 99% of repertoires, were analysed. A TCS score was defined as the ratio between F50 (clonal expansion) and ExV (chaos), using BLOSUM62-based TCRdist between CDR3 peptides within each V-J. Welch's t-statistics and random forest reduced roughly 530 V-J features to under 15, which were used in a naive Bayes classifier (R e1071). No statistical method was used to set the sample size in advance, and investigators knew the group allocation. The paper reports TCR Vbeta CDR3 sequencing of 130 to 150 peripheral blood samples: approximately 43 ophthalmopathy, approximately 74 hyperthyroidism and approximately 17 progressor patients.

This specimen was peripheral blood mononuclear cells (PBMCs), taken at new diagnosis, from a patient treated with antithyroid drugs. The clonotype comes from a woman aged 25 to 39 with Graves disease. Donor details come from another sample of the same person, matched by shared clones. The chain joins TRBV20-1 to TRBJ1-3; 6 matching bases give a weak D call of TRBD1. This receptor carries the CDR3 CSARDRAGDPGNTIYF. The DNA sequence is TGCAGTGCTAGAGATCGGGCAGGGGACCCTGGAAACACCATATATTTT.